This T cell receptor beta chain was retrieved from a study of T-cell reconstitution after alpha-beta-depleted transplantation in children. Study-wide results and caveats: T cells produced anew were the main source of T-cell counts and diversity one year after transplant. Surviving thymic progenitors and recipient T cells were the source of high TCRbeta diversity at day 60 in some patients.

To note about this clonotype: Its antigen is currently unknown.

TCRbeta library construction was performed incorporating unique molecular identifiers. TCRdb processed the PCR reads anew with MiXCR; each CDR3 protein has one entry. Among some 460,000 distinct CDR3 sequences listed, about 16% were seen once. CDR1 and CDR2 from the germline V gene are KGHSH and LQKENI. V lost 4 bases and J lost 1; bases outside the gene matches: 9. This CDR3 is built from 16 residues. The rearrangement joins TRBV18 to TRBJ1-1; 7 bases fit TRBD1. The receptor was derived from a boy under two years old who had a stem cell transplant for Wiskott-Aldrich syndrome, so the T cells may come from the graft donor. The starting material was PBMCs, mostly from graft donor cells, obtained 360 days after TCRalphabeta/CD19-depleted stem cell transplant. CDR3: CASSRSLGGQNTEAFF. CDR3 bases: TGTGCCAGCTCACGGTCCTTAGGGGGCCAGAACACTGAAGCTTTCTTT.